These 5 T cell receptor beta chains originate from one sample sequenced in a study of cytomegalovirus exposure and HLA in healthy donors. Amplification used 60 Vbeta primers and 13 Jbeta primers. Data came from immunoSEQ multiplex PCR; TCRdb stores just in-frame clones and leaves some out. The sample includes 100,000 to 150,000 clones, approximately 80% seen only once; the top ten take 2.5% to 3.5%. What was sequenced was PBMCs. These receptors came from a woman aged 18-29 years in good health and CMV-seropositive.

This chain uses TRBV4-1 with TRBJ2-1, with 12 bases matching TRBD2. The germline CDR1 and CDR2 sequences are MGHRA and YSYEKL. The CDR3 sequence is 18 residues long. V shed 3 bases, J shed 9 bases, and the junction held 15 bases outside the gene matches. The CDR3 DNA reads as TGCGCCAGCAGCCAGACACTAGCGGGGGGCCCTCTAAGGGGTGAGCAGTTCTTC. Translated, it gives CASSQTLAGGPLRGEQFF.

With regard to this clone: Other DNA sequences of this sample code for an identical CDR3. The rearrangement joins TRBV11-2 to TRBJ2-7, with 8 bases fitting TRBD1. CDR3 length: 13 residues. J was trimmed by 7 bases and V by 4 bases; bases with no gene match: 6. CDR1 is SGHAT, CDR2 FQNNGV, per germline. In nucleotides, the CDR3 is TGTGCCAGCAGCTCGTGGACAGGGAGTGAGCAGTACTTC. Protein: CASSSWTGSEQYF.

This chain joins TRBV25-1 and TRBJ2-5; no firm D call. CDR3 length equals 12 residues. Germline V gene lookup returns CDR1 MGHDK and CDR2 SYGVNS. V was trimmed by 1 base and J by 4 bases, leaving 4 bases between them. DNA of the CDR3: TGTGCCAGCAGTGAATTGAGAGAGACCCAGTACTTC. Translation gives CASSELRETQYF.

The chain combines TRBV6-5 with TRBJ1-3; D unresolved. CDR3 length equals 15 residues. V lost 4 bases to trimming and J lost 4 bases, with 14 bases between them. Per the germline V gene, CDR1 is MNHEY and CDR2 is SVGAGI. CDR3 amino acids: CASSSPRVSGNTIYF. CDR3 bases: TGTGCCAGCAGTTCGCCTCGCGTATCAGGAAACACCATATATTTT.

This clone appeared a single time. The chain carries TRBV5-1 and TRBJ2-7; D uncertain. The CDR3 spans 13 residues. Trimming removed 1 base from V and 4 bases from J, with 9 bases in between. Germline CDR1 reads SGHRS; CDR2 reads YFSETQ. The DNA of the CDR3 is TGCGCCAGCAGCTTGATTCCGCGTTACGAGCAGTACTTC. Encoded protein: CASSLIPRYEQYF. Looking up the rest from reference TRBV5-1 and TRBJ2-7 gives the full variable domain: KAGVTQTPRYLIKTRGQQVTLSCSPISGHRSVSWYQQTPGQGLQFLFEYFSETQRNKGNFPGRFSGRQFSNSRSEMNVSTLELGDSALYLCASSLIPRYEQYFGPGTRLTVT.